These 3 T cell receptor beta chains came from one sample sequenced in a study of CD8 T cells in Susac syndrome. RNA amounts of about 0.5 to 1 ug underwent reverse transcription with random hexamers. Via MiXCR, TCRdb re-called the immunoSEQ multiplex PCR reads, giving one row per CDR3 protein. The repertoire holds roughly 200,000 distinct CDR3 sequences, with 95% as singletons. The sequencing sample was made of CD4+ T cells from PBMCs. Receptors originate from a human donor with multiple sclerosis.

The CDR3 coding sequence is TGTGCCAGCAGCCAAACCGGGGCCTACAATGAGCAGTTCTTC. Translated, it gives CASSQTGAYNEQFF. J is TRBJ2-1 and V is TRBV3-1; D possibly corresponds to TRBD2 (5 bases). V dropped 2 bases and J dropped 2 bases, with 7 bases sitting between them. CDR1 is LGHDT and CDR2 is YNNKEL in the germline V gene (reference sequence). The CDR3 contains 14 residues.

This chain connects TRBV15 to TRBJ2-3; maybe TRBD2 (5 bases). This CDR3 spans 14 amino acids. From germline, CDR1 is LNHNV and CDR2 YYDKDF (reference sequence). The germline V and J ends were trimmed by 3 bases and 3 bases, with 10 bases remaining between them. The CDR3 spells CATSSGLETDTQYF. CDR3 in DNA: TGTGCCACCAGCAGTGGACTGGAGACAGATACGCAGTATTTT.

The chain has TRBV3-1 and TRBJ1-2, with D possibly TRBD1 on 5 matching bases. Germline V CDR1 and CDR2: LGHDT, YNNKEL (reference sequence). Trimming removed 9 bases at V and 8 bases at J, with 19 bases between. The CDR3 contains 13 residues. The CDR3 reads CASGDLKSLGYTF. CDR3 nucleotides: TGTGCCAGTGGGGACCTTAAGTCTTTGGGCTACACCTTC.